This TCR beta chain was recovered during a study of identical twins. This clonotype was observed at least ten times. The V gene lost 0 bases and the J gene lost 2 bases, with 9 bases spanning the gap. CDR3 length: 15 amino acids. CDR1 MNHEY and CDR2 SMNVEV come from the germline V gene (reference sequence). TCRdb used MiXCR to reprocess the 5' RACE reads, holding one entry per CDR3 protein. The sample contains hundreds of thousands of distinct CDR3 sequences, 6% to 6.5% of which appear only once. This sequence was found in a man between 18 and 35 years old in good health. The chain has TRBV27 and TRBJ2-3; tentatively, D is TRBD1 or TRBD2 (5 bases each). The sequenced sample was naive T cells sorted from blood. Here the CDR3 DNA reads TGTGCCAGCAGTTTATCGTCGGGGCCCACAGATACGCAGTATTTT. Translation gives CASSLSSGPTDTQYF.